The clone carrying this TCR beta chain appeared a few times. CDR3 size: 16 residues. The germline V gene encodes CDR1 LGHDT and CDR2 YNNKEL (reference sequence). Trimming took 2 bases from V and 5 from J; bases not matched to a gene: 11. The entry originates in a study of blood T cell repertoires in COVID-19. Assay: immunoSEQ multiplex PCR; the TCRdb copy retains only in-frame clones and omits some. This sample has roughly 79,000 clones, with approximately 90% found just once. The chain has TRBV3-1 (or the pseudogene TRBV3-2) and TRBJ1-1; 7 nucleotides line up with TRBD1. The source of this sequence is a woman in her forties or fifties with acute or convalescent COVID-19. The material sequenced was peripheral blood. CDR3 in amino acids: CASSQSTRQGETEAFF. The DNA of the CDR3 is TGTGCCAGCAGCCAAAGTACGAGACAGGGAGAGACTGAAGCTTTCTTT.